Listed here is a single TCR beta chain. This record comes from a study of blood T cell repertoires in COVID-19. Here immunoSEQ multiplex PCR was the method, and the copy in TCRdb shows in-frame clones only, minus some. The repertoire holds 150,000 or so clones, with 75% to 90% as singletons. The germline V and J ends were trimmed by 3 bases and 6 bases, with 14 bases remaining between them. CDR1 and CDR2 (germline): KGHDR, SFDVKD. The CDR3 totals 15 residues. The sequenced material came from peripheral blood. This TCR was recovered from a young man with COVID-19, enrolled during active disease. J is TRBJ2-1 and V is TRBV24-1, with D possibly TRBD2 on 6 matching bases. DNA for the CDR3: TGTGCCACCAGTGATCCCCAGCGGGCTATCAATGAGCAGTTCTTC. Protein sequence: CATSDPQRAINEQFF.